One sample yielded the 32 T cell receptor beta chains listed below, sequenced in a study of control samples from healthy donors and cancer patients. Libraries were prepared by immunoSEQ multiplex PCR; TCRdb keeps only in-frame clonotypes and omits some of them. The repertoire holds around 94,000 clones, roughly 86% seen once, with roughly 1.2% in the top ten. Sequencing was carried out using blood. These receptors all come from a woman in her fifties or sixties in good health.

The genes are TRBV6-5 and TRBJ1-1; 9 nucleotides agree with TRBD1. This CDR3 comprises 15 residues. V dropped 8 bases and J dropped 7; count of bases not matched to a gene: 14. Germline CDR1 reads MNHEY; CDR2 reads SVGAGI. The CDR3 sequence is CASASLGTGFFEAFF. The CDR3 DNA is TGTGCCAGCGCCAGCTTAGGGACAGGGTTTTTTGAAGCTTTCTTT.

This sequence joins TRBV7-9 and TRBJ2-7; D may correspond to TRBD1 or TRBD2 (5 bases each). CDR3 length: 14 amino acids. V was cut by 5 bases and J by 3 bases, with 14 bases left in between. Per the germline V gene, CDR1 is SEHNR and CDR2 is FQNEAQ (reference sequence). The CDR3 nucleotides read TGTGCCAGCAGCAGGGACGTCGGGGTCTACGAGCAGTACTTC. Encoded protein: CASSRDVGVYEQYF. Full variable domain (outside the CDR3, taken from reference TRBV7-9 and TRBJ2-7): DTGVSQNPRHKITKRGQNVTFRCDPISEHNRLYWYRQTLGQGPEFLTYFQNEAQLEKSRLLSDRFSAERPKGSFSTLEIQRTEQGDSAMYLCASSRDVGVYEQYFGPGTRLTVT.

This chain joins TRBV5-6 and TRBJ2-7; 9 bases align to TRBD1. CDR1 is SGHDT, CDR2 YYEEEE, per germline. The length of the CDR3 is 15 residues. V shed 5 bases, J shed 1 base, and the junction held 7 bases outside the gene matches. The CDR3 sequence is CASSAGTGISYEQYF. The CDR3 DNA sequence: TGTGCCAGCAGTGCCGGGACAGGGATTTCCTACGAGCAGTACTTC.

Of note for this clone: Other DNA sequences within the sample encode an identical CDR3. The chain is built from TRBV18 and TRBJ1-1, with TRBD1 as a possible D gene (5 bases). CDR1 and CDR2 (germline): KGHSH, LQKENI. Trimming stripped 3 bases from V and 3 bases from J, with 8 bases between. CDR3 length equals 13 residues. The CDR3 loop reads CASSPQGDTEAFF. Here the CDR3 DNA reads TGTGCCAGCTCACCTCAAGGGGACACTGAAGCTTTCTTT.

J is TRBJ2-7 and V is TRBV7-2; D possibly corresponds to TRBD2 (6 bases). The CDR3 consists of 13 residues. Germline CDR1 SGHTA, CDR2 FQGNSA. Trimming shortened V by 0 bases and J by 7 bases, and 10 bases separated the two germline ends. The CDR3 sequence: CASSLAGRGEQYF. CDR3 bases: TGTGCCAGCAGCTTAGCAGGCCGGGGGGAGCAGTACTTC.

The genes are TRBV28 and TRBJ1-1; TRBD1 matches at 11 bases. The length of the CDR3 is 13 residues. Per germline, CDR1 MDHEN and CDR2 SYDVKM. Trimming removed 6 bases from V and 4 bases from J; junction bases left unmatched: 1. The CDR3 nucleotides are TGTGCCAGCAGGGGGACAGGGGGCACTGAAGCTTTCTTT. It specifies CASRGTGGTEAFF.

This chain joins TRBV4-2 and TRBJ2-7; 10 bases are shared with TRBD2. The V segment lost 1 base and the J segment 1 base; nucleotides outside the gene matches: 4. Looked up from germline, CDR1 is LGHNA and CDR2 is YNFKEQ. This CDR3 spans 16 amino acids. The CDR3: CASSQVLAGASYEQYF. The CDR3 nucleotides read TGTGCCAGCAGCCAAGTCCTAGCGGGAGCTTCCTACGAGCAGTACTTC.

The rearrangement joins TRBV19 to TRBJ1-6; 10 bases fit TRBD1. The CDR3 consists of 15 residues. J gave up 11 bases and V 6 bases, and 10 bases lay outside the gene matches. Germline V lookup: CDR1 LNHDA, CDR2 SQIVND (reference sequence). The CDR3 nucleotides read TGTGCCAGTAGACGGGGACAGGGGCTCGAGACACCCCTCCACTTT. Its protein product is CASRRGQGLETPLHF.

This sequence joins TRBV28 and TRBJ2-3; no firm D call. V lost 5 bases, J lost 2 bases, and 5 bases lay in between. The CDR3 covers 12 residues. Germline CDR1 is MDHEN and CDR2 is SYDVKM. The CDR3 DNA reads as TGTGCCAGCAGTCCTCCCACAGATACGCAGTATTTT. Protein: CASSPPTDTQYF.

CDR3 sequence: CASSIAGTLTYEQYF. CDR3 nucleotides: TGTGCCAGCAGTATCGCCGGGACGTTAACCTACGAGCAGTACTTC. This chain joins TRBV2 and TRBJ2-7, with D perhaps being TRBD1 or TRBD2 (5 bases each). CDR3 size: 15 residues. Trimming cost V 5 bases and J 2 bases, with 16 bases left between them. CDR1 is SNHLY, CDR2 FYNNEI, per germline.

The chain couples TRBV25-1 to TRBJ1-5, with a weak D call TRBD1 (6 bases). The CDR3 extends over 16 amino acids. The germline V and J ends were trimmed by 1 base and 4 bases, with 14 bases remaining between them. Germline CDR1 MGHDK, CDR2 SYGVNS. The CDR3 nucleotides read TGTGCCAGCAGTGAATGGGGGGGGCAGGGAAATCAGCCCCAGCATTTT. Protein: CASSEWGGQGNQPQHF.

The rearrangement joins TRBV14 to TRBJ2-2; D is possibly TRBD2 (6 bases). Trimming took off 5 bases at V and 6 bases at J, with 16 bases between the two ends. Germline lookup yields CDR1 SGHDN and CDR2 FVKESK. CDR3 length: 15 amino acids. CDR3 in amino acids: CASSGTGGPSGELFF. The DNA of the CDR3 is TGTGCCAGCAGCGGAACCGGAGGGCCGTCCGGGGAGCTGTTTTTT.

J is TRBJ1-2 and V is TRBV11-2, with 9 bases matching TRBD1. Germline CDR1 is SGHAT and CDR2 is FQNNGV. This CDR3 has 15 amino acids. The V gene end was trimmed by 5 bases and the J gene end by 4 bases; junction bases not matched to a gene: 8. The CDR3 protein is CASSPQTGGVYGYTF. The CDR3 nucleotides are TGTGCCAGCAGCCCCCAAACAGGGGGCGTCTATGGCTACACCTTC.

This CDR3 is CASTPGTPVTEAFF. CDR3 bases: TGTGCCAGCACACCCGGGACACCAGTCACTGAAGCTTTCTTT. The chain links TRBV6-6 to TRBJ1-1; possible D gene TRBD1, 6 bases. CDR1 and CDR2 (germline): MNHNY, SVGAGI (reference sequence). V was pared by 7 bases and J by 4 bases, with 16 bases between. The CDR3 extends over 14 amino acids.

CDR3 protein: CATSGQRISTDTQYF. The CDR3 coding sequence is TGTGCCACCTCGGGACAGAGGATTAGCACAGATACGCAGTATTTT. The chain employs TRBV10-3 and TRBJ2-3, with TRBD1 identical over 7 bases. The CDR3 extends over 15 amino acids. In germline, CDR1 is ENHRY, CDR2 SYGVKD. The ends lost 10 bases at V and 0 bases at J; junction bases unmatched: 10.

The chain combines TRBV12-3 or TRBV12-4 with TRBJ2-5, with a weak D call TRBD2 (5 bases). CDR3 length equals 13 residues. The V end lost 5 bases, the J end lost 5 bases, and 12 bases lay between the germline ends. In nucleotides, the CDR3 is TGTGCCAGCAGTGCCGGGGAAAGGGAGACCCAGTACTTC. As protein: CASSAGERETQYF.

This chain connects TRBV28 to TRBJ1-6, with 9 bases that match TRBD1. This CDR3 is built from 15 residues. Germline CDR1 is MDHEN and CDR2 is SYDVKM. After removal of 3 bases from V and 10 bases from J, the junction contained 7 bases not matched to a gene. For the CDR3, the DNA is TGTGCCAGCAGTTTGCCCGGGACAGGGAGGTCACCCCTCCACTTT. Translated, it gives CASSLPGTGRSPLHF. The full variable domain, rest sourced from reference TRBV28 and TRBJ1-6, is DVKVTQSSRYLVKRTGEKVFLECVQDMDHENMFWYRQDPGLGLRLIYFSYDVKMKEKGDIPEGYSVSREKKERFSLILESASTNQTSMYLCASSLPGTGRSPLHFGNGTRLTVT.

The chain employs TRBV6-2 or TRBV6-3 and TRBJ1-1; D call uncertain. Germline V gene lookup returns CDR1 MNHEY and CDR2 SVGEGT. The CDR3 has 15 amino acids. The V end lost 5 bases, the J end lost 1 base, and 14 bases lay between the germline ends. Here the CDR3 DNA reads TGTGCCAGCAGTCGGTGGGTGGCAGGGAACACTGAAGCTTTCTTT. Its protein product is CASSRWVAGNTEAFF.

This clone came up once. The V gene is TRBV7-9, the J gene TRBJ1-4; D may be TRBD1 (6 bases). The CDR3 length is 14 residues. Between the trimmed V and J ends, which lost 5 bases and 5 bases, there was a span of 12 bases. Germline V gives CDR1 SEHNR, CDR2 FQNEAQ (reference sequence). CDR3 residues: CASSLRQDNEKLFF. The DNA of the CDR3 is TGTGCCAGCAGCCTCAGACAGGACAATGAAAAACTGTTTTTT.

This sequence joins TRBV4-3 and TRBJ1-1; no reliable D call. V lost 5 bases to trimming and J lost 3 bases, with 16 bases between them. This CDR3 is 15 amino acids long. The germline gives CDR1 LGHNA, CDR2 YSLEER. This CDR3 is CASSSSQVLDTEAFF. The CDR3 DNA follows: TGCGCCAGCAGCTCTAGTCAGGTGTTGGACACTGAAGCTTTCTTT.

The J gene is TRBJ2-2, the V gene TRBV5-1; a weak D match, TRBD2 (5 bases). V lost 5 bases and J 1 base, leaving 12 bases between the germline ends. Germline CDR1 is SGHRS and CDR2 is YFSETQ. The CDR3 has 15 amino acids. The CDR3, as DNA: TGCGCCAGCAGACCCGGGGAAGTGAACACCGGGGAGCTGTTTTTT. Encoded protein: CASRPGEVNTGELFF.

The chain joins TRBV15 to TRBJ1-3; D ambiguous. Between the trimmed V and J ends, which lost 0 bases and 1 base, there was a span of 7 bases. CDR1 is LNHNV, CDR2 YYDKDF, per germline (reference sequence). CDR3 length equals 15 residues. For the CDR3, the DNA is TGTGCCACCAGCAGAGATTCGGGGTCTGGAAACACCATATATTTT. It translates to CATSRDSGSGNTIYF.

The V and J genes are TRBV7-3 and TRBJ1-1; a possible D gene is TRBD1 (6 bases). The CDR3 has 13 amino acids. Germline-derived CDR1 and CDR2 are SGHTA and FQGTGA. V lost 3 bases and J 10 bases, leaving 15 bases between the germline ends. The CDR3 DNA is TGTGCCAGCAGCTTGGGTCGACAGGCAAGAGCTTTCTTT. It encodes CASSLGRQARAFF.

DNA for the CDR3: TGTGCCAGCAGCTTGTCGCCGAGACTAGCGGGGGCGGTGGGCCAGTACTTC. Protein: CASSLSPRLAGAVGQYF. This rearrangement joins TRBV5-5 to TRBJ2-5; 12 nucleotides agree with TRBD2. After removal of 1 base from V and 10 bases from J, the junction contained 14 bases not matched to a gene. The CDR3 sequence is 17 residues long. Germline CDR1 SGHKS, CDR2 YYEKEE (reference sequence).

The chain is built from TRBV4-2 and TRBJ1-5; a weak D match, TRBD1 (5 bases). The CDR3 is made up of 16 amino acids. Trimming took off 0 bases at V and 0 bases at J, with 9 bases between the two ends. CDR1 LGHNA and CDR2 YNFKEQ come from the germline V gene. CDR3 loop: CASSQERGYSNQPQHF. The CDR3 DNA reads as TGTGCCAGCAGCCAAGAAAGGGGTTATAGCAATCAGCCCCAGCATTTT.

This chain joins TRBV11-3 and TRBJ1-3; tentatively, D is TRBD1 (6 bases). The length of the CDR3 is 15 residues. Between the trimmed V and J ends, which lost 5 bases and 5 bases, there was a span of 16 bases. Germline CDR1 is SGHNT and CDR2 is YENEEA. The CDR3 region has the DNA TGTGCCAGCAGCGATTCGGGACAAAGCAGAAACACCATATATTTT. Protein product: CASSDSGQSRNTIYF.

This clone has just one count. This chain links TRBV19 with TRBJ1-1; 9 bases match TRBD1. V shed 3 bases, J shed 5 bases, and the junction held 19 bases outside the gene matches. CDR3 length equals 19 residues. CDR1 and CDR2 (germline): LNHDA, SQIVND (reference sequence). The CDR3 sequence: CASSMSGELTGTGRTEAFF. The CDR3 coding sequence is TGTGCCAGTAGTATGAGCGGGGAACTAACCGGGACAGGGAGAACTGAAGCTTTCTTT. Filled out from reference TRBV19 and TRBJ1-1, the complete variable domain reads DGGITQSPKYLFRKEGQNVTLSCEQNLNHDAMYWYRQDPGQGLRLIYYSQIVNDFQKGDIAEGYSVSREKKESFPLTVTSAQKNPTAFYLCASSMSGELTGTGRTEAFFGQGTRLTVV.

The genes are TRBV2 and TRBJ1-4, with TRBD1 identical over 8 bases. Germline-derived CDR1 and CDR2 are SNHLY and FYNNEI. V lost 6 bases, J lost 5 bases, and 5 bases stayed unmatched. The CDR3 loop spans 14 amino acids. CDR3 nucleotide sequence: TGTGCCAGCAGCGAGCGACAGGGGAATGAAAAACTGTTTTTT. This sequence encodes CASSERQGNEKLFF. The full variable domain, its missing parts supplied by reference TRBV2 and TRBJ1-4, is EPEVTQTPSHQVTQMGQEVILRCVPISNHLYFYWYRQILGQKVEFLVSFYNNEISEKSEIFDDQFSVERPDGSNFTLKIRSTKLEDSAMYFCASSERQGNEKLFFGSGTQLSVL.

This clone occurred a few times. The genes are TRBV3-1 (or the pseudogene TRBV3-2) and TRBJ1-5; no definite D call. Trimming took off 5 bases at V and 0 bases at J, with 8 bases between the two ends. Germline CDR1 and CDR2: LGHDT and YNNKEL (reference sequence). The CDR3 has 14 residues. CDR3 in amino acids: CASSDPSSNQPQHF. CDR3 nucleotide sequence: TGTGCCAGCAGCGACCCATCTAGCAATCAGCCCCAGCATTTT.

The chain is built from TRBV6-5 and TRBJ1-5; D not resolved. Germline V lookup: CDR1 MNHEY, CDR2 SVGAGI. V shed 5 bases and J shed 12 bases, with 11 bases lying between them. The CDR3 covers 11 residues. CDR3 region: CASSNGGLQHF. CDR3 in DNA: TGTGCCAGCAGTAACGGAGGGCTCCAGCATTTT.

The rearrangement links TRBV28 to TRBJ1-1; a weak D match, TRBD1 (6 bases). CDR3 length: 15 residues. Deletions cut 1 base from V and 13 bases from J, with 22 bases between. In germline, CDR1 is MDHEN, CDR2 SYDVKM. As DNA, the CDR3 is TGTGCCAGCAGTTTATCCACGGCTCCGGAGGGGGGTCTTTTCTTT. Residues: CASSLSTAPEGGLFF.

The chain recombines TRBV18 with TRBJ2-2; possibly TRBD2 for D (5 bases). The CDR3 runs 15 residues. CDR1 and CDR2 (germline): KGHSH, LQKENI. The ends were cut back, 2 bases at V and 8 bases at J, with 15 bases in the middle. CDR3 protein: CASSPRHDYKGELFF. The CDR3 region has the DNA TGTGCCAGCTCACCAAGGCACGACTACAAAGGGGAGCTGTTTTTT. The variable domain in full, completed from reference TRBV18 and TRBJ2-2, reads NAGVMQNPRHLVRRRGQEARLRCSPMKGHSHVYWYRQLPEEGLKFMVYLQKENIIDESGMPKERFSAEFPKEGPSILRIQQVVRGDSAAYFCASSPRHDYKGELFFGEGSRLTVL.